This T cell receptor beta chain was recorded in a study of identical twins. A few counts support this clonotype. Its specificity is not known. TCRdb reanalysed the 5' RACE reads using MiXCR and keeps one entry per CDR3 protein. The sample shows some 500,000 distinct CDR3 sequences, 22% of them seen only once. Per germline, CDR1 SGHTS and CDR2 YDEGEE. The ends lost 1 base at V and 11 bases at J; junction bases unmatched: 8. The CDR3 consists of 15 residues. Overall study findings and caveats: Cross-sectional statistics, not tracking of the same donors, supported the conclusions. Carriage of fewer insertions was seen in abundant cord blood beta clonotypes, whereas memory repertoires showed none.

The same data also went into a second study, on T cells expressing NK-cell markers. That report adds: Sequenced donors, eight in total, included seven who were HCMV-seropositive and one who was seronegative. Of CD8+ T cells, about 1.0-8% belonged to dominant NKG2C+ clonotypes in roughly 6 donors.

This clonotype was obtained from a woman aged 18-29 years in good health. Sequenced: CD4+ T cells sorted from blood. The chain couples TRBV5-8 to TRBJ2-4; TRBD1 agrees at 11 bases. The CDR3 sequence: CASSLSSDRGHLQYF. DNA for the CDR3: TGTGCCAGCAGCTTGAGCTCGGACAGGGGGCATCTTCAGTACTTC.